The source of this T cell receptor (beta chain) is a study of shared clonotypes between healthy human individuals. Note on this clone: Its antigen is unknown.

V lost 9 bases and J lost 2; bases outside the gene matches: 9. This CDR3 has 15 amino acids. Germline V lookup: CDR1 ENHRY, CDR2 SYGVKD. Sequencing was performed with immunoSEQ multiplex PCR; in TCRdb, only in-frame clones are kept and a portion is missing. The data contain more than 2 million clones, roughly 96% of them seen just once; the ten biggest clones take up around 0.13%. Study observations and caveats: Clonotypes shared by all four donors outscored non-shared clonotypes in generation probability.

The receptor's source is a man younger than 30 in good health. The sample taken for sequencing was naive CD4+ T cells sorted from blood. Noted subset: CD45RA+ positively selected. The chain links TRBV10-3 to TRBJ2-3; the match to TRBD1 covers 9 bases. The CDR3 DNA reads TGTGCCATACGACCGGGACAGGGCTCCACAGATACGCAGTATTTT. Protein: CAIRPGQGSTDTQYF.